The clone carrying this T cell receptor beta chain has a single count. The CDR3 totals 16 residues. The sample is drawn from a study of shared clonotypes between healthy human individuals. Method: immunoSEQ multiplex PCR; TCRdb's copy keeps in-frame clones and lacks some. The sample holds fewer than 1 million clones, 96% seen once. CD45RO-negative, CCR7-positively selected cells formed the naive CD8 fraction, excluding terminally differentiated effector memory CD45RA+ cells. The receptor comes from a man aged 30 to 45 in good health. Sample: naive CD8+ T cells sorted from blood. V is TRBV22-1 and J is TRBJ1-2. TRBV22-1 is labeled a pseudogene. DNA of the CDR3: TGTCCTGGGAGACGTGATGAAGCGAGAAAGACCTATGGCTACACCTTC. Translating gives CPGRRDEARKTYGYTF.